The 25 T cell receptor beta chains in this list originate from one sample, sequenced in a study of T cells after yellow fever vaccination (dated by TCRdb to the late 2010s). Interpreted using the paper, the treatment or condition label stands for: live attenuated yellow fever vaccine strain. The library was built by means of 5' RACE. TCRdb shows the sequencer as Illumina NovaSeq 6000. TCRdb reran the public reads through fastp at Q25 and MiXCR, keeping productive beta chains. Merged by CDR3 protein, the rows form single entries marked with the most common genes and DNA. For this sample there are a few hundred thousand distinct CDR3 sequences; 4.1% appear just once. Clones ranked in the top ten supply roughly 25% of the sample. Material: PBMCs, obtained 5 days after the yellow fever booster vaccination. These TCRs come from a man between 18 and 35 years old who received the YFV17D yellow fever vaccine.

The J gene is TRBJ2-3, the V gene TRBV7-8, with D uncertain. There are 12 residues in the CDR3. Germline assignment: CDR1 SGHVS and CDR2 FQNEAQ. V lost 5 bases, J lost 6 bases, and 9 bases lay in between. The CDR3: CASSPYGDTQYF. For the CDR3, the DNA is TGTGCCAGCAGCCCCTACGGGGATACGCAGTATTTT. The entire variable domain, with the rest obtained from reference TRBV7-8 and TRBJ2-3, is as follows: GAGVSQSPRYKVAKRGQDVALRCDPISGHVSLFWYQQALGQGPEFLTYFQNEAQLDKSGLPSDRFFAERPEGSVSTLKIQRTQQEDSAVYLCASSPYGDTQYFGPGTRLTVL.

This clonotype was detected only a few times. This chain uses TRBV12-3 or TRBV12-4 with TRBJ1-2, with 8 positions matching TRBD1. V lost 4 bases and J lost 4; bases outside the gene matches: 2. The CDR3 has 13 residues. The CDR3 DNA follows: TGTGCCAGCAGTTCGGGACAGGCCTATGGCTACACCTTC. As protein: CASSSGQAYGYTF.

J is TRBJ1-5 and V is TRBV4-2; 8 bases align to TRBD1. CDR1 and CDR2 (germline): LGHNA, YNFKEQ. With V trimmed by 4 bases and J by 3 bases, 5 bases remained unmatched. CDR3 length: 15 amino acids. The CDR3, as DNA: TGTGCCAGCAGCCCGGCGACAGGGGACAATCAGCCCCAGCATTTT. Residues: CASSPATGDNQPQHF.

This clonotype was seen a handful of times. The chain has TRBV2 and TRBJ1-3; no definite D call. Trimming pared 7 bases from V and 4 bases from J, leaving 8 bases between. The CDR3 is made up of 12 amino acids. Germline CDR1 SNHLY, CDR2 FYNNEI. Here the CDR3 DNA reads TGTGCCAGCACGATAGACGGAAACACCATATATTTT. This translates into CASTIDGNTIYF.

The rearrangement links TRBV6-5 to TRBJ1-4; D remains ambiguous. V was pared by 0 bases and J by 0 bases, with 14 bases between. This CDR3 comprises 18 residues. The germline gives CDR1 MNHEY, CDR2 SVGAGI. The chain's CDR3 is CASSYSKYGITTNEKLFF. CDR3 sequence (DNA): TGTGCCAGCAGTTACTCCAAGTACGGTATTACAACTAATGAAAAACTGTTTTTT.

This chain links TRBV25-1 with TRBJ1-2; D is undetermined. Between the trimmed V and J ends, which lost 6 bases and 0 bases, there was a span of 11 bases. This CDR3 contains 14 residues. Germline CDR1 is MGHDK and CDR2 is SYGVNS. CDR3 DNA sequence: TGTGCCAGCAGCACCCGGGGTTCTAACTATGGCTACACCTTC. Protein product: CASSTRGSNYGYTF.

In this sample, this clonotype turned up a few times. This chain connects TRBV7-2 to TRBJ1-5; 9 bases agree with TRBD1. After removal of 6 bases from V and 6 bases from J, the junction contained 9 bases not matched to a gene. Germline V gives CDR1 SGHTA, CDR2 FQGNSA. The CDR3 is 15 residues long. The DNA of the CDR3 is TGTGCCAGCAGTCCCGGACAGGGGTCGGCTCAGCCCCAGCATTTT. It yields the protein CASSPGQGSAQPQHF.

This clonotype was observed a handful of times. This rearrangement joins TRBV20-1 to TRBJ2-1; 9 nucleotides match TRBD2. CDR3 length: 15 residues. Germline CDR1 reads DFQATT; CDR2 reads SNEGSKA (reference sequence). With V trimmed by 0 bases and J by 9 bases, 9 bases remained unmatched. CDR3 sequence (DNA): TGCAGTGCTAGAGATCAGGGACTAGCAGGTGTTGAGCAGTTCTTC. Its translation is CSARDQGLAGVEQFF.

The rearrangement joins TRBV19 to TRBJ1-2; unclear D gene. Germline V gene lookup returns CDR1 LNHDA and CDR2 SQIVND (reference sequence). There are 13 residues in the CDR3. Trimming removed 9 bases at V and 5 bases at J, with 16 bases between. The DNA for the CDR3 is TGTGCCAGCTCTCCCGTGGAGTATTATGGCTACACCTTC. It encodes CASSPVEYYGYTF.

CDR3 protein: CASSPLAGVRNEQFF. The DNA of the CDR3 is TGTGCCAGCTCACCGCTAGCGGGGGTCCGCAATGAGCAGTTCTTC. The V call is TRBV18, the J call TRBJ2-1, with 10 bases fitting TRBD2. V trimming: 3 bases; J trimming: 6 bases; junction bases outside the gene matches: 5. The CDR3 totals 15 residues. Germline lookup yields CDR1 KGHSH and CDR2 LQKENI.

In this sample, this clonotype turned up many times. The chain joins TRBV5-5 to TRBJ2-5; D is uncertain. The CDR3 is 11 amino acids. Trimming took off 5 bases at V and 2 bases at J, with 4 bases between the two ends. Germline CDR1 reads SGHKS; CDR2 reads YYEKEE (reference sequence). In nucleotides, the CDR3 is TGTGCCAGCAGAGGTCAAGAGACCCAGTACTTC. Translation: CASRGQETQYF.

A few counts support this clonotype. This chain connects TRBV19 to TRBJ2-4; TRBD1 aligns across 7 bases. V trimming: 1 base; J trimming: 6 bases; junction bases outside the gene matches: 0. Germline CDR1 is LNHDA and CDR2 is SQIVND (reference sequence). The CDR3 covers 13 residues. CDR3 protein: CASSIGQGNIQYF. The CDR3 DNA reads TGTGCCAGTAGTATAGGACAGGGAAACATTCAGTACTTC. The whole variable domain, filled in from reference TRBV19 and TRBJ2-4, reads DGGITQSPKYLFRKEGQNVTLSCEQNLNHDAMYWYRQDPGQGLRLIYYSQIVNDFQKGDIAEGYSVSREKKESFPLTVTSAQKNPTAFYLCASSIGQGNIQYFGAGTRLSVL.

The chain links TRBV7-3 to TRBJ2-1, with D maybe TRBD2 (5 bases). Germline CDR1 SGHTA, CDR2 FQGTGA. CDR3 length equals 15 residues. V was trimmed by 4 bases and J by 3 bases, leaving 13 bases between them. In nucleotides, the CDR3 is TGTGCCAGCAGCTCCTCTAGCACGGACTACAATGAGCAGTTCTTC. Translating it yields CASSSSSTDYNEQFF.

This chain joins TRBV9 and TRBJ2-3, with 9 bases matching TRBD2. CDR1 and CDR2 from the germline V gene are SGDLS and YYNGEE. The V segment lost 4 bases and the J segment 7 bases; nucleotides outside the gene matches: 7. CDR3 length: 14 amino acids. CDR3 residues: CASSPSGMANTQYF. The CDR3 nucleotides read TGTGCCAGCAGCCCTAGCGGGATGGCGAATACGCAGTATTTT. The variable domain in full, with the rest retrieved from reference TRBV9 and TRBJ2-3, is DSGVTQTPKHLITATGQRVTLRCSPRSGDLSVYWYQQSLDQGLQFLIQYYNGEERAKGNILERFSAQQFPDLHSELNLSSLELGDSALYFCASSPSGMANTQYFGPGTRLTVL.

The rearrangement joins TRBV19 to TRBJ1-5, with 12 nucleotides matching TRBD1. The V gene end was trimmed by 5 bases and the J gene end by 6 bases; junction bases not matched to a gene: 2. Per germline, CDR1 LNHDA and CDR2 SQIVND (reference sequence). The CDR3 has 14 amino acids. This CDR3 reads CASSGTGGGQPQHF. The CDR3 DNA sequence: TGTGCCAGTAGTGGGACAGGGGGCGGTCAGCCCCAGCATTTT. The full variable domain, its missing parts supplied by reference TRBV19 and TRBJ1-5, is DGGITQSPKYLFRKEGQNVTLSCEQNLNHDAMYWYRQDPGQGLRLIYYSQIVNDFQKGDIAEGYSVSREKKESFPLTVTSAQKNPTAFYLCASSGTGGGQPQHFGDGTRLSIL.

V gene TRBV11-2 combines with J gene TRBJ2-3; D is unclear. V lost 5 bases, J lost 6 bases, and 24 bases lay in between. Germline CDR1 SGHAT, CDR2 FQNNGV. CDR3 length equals 17 residues. As DNA, the CDR3 is TGTGCCAGCAGCCAACTGATCCGGAATCCTAGGACGGATACGCAGTATTTT. Translation gives CASSQLIRNPRTDTQYF.

DNA for the CDR3: TGTGCCATCAGTGAGAGGGACGGCTATGGCTACACCTTC. Translation: CAISERDGYGYTF. The J gene is TRBJ1-2, the V gene TRBV10-3, with a possible D match to TRBD1 (5 bases). The CDR3 has 13 amino acids. CDR1 and CDR2 from the germline V gene are ENHRY and SYGVKD. Deletions cut 2 bases from V and 4 bases from J, with 8 bases between.

This clonotype has more than one count but fewer than ten. The rearrangement links TRBV11-2 to TRBJ1-2, with a tentative D call TRBD1 (6 bases). CDR3 length: 14 residues. The V gene's germline CDR1 is SGHAT and CDR2 FQNNGV. Trimming removed 5 bases from V and 0 bases from J, with 10 bases in between. CDR3 in amino acids: CASSADRTNYGYTF. The CDR3 DNA follows: TGTGCCAGCAGCGCCGACAGGACTAACTATGGCTACACCTTC.

This clonotype was seen more than once but under ten times. J is TRBJ2-1 and V is TRBV7-2; 10 bases fit TRBD2. The CDR3 totals 14 residues. V shed 4 bases and J 8 bases; nucleotides not matched to a gene: 5. Germline V CDR1 and CDR2: SGHTA, FQGNSA. The CDR3: CASSSAGGLYEQFF. CDR3 DNA: TGTGCCAGCAGCTCAGCGGGGGGGCTATATGAGCAGTTCTTC.

This clonotype came up many times. This chain joins TRBV5-1 and TRBJ2-2; D remains unclear. Deletions cut 1 base from V and 0 bases from J, with 4 bases between. The CDR3 runs 14 residues. Germline-derived CDR1 and CDR2 are SGHRS and YFSETQ. The CDR3 sequence is CASSLTANTGELFF. The DNA for the CDR3 is TGCGCCAGCAGCTTGACAGCGAACACCGGGGAGCTGTTTTTT.

The chain employs TRBV3-1 and TRBJ1-2; tentatively, D is TRBD1 (5 bases). V dropped 4 bases and J dropped 8 bases, with 14 bases sitting between them. CDR3 length: 13 amino acids. Germline V lookup: CDR1 LGHDT, CDR2 YNNKEL (reference sequence). The CDR3 sequence: CASSPTSRDGYTF. The CDR3 DNA reads TGTGCCAGCAGCCCTACGAGTAGGGACGGCTACACCTTC. The whole variable domain, remainder taken from reference TRBV3-1 and TRBJ1-2, is DTAVSQTPKYLVTQMGNDKSIKCEQNLGHDTMYWYKQDSKKFLKIMFSYNNKELIINETVPNRFSPKSPDKAHLNLHINSLELGDSAVYFCASSPTSRDGYTFGSGTRLTVV.

This clonotype was counted only a few times. The chain couples TRBV12-3 or TRBV12-4 to TRBJ2-2, with D possibly matching TRBD2 (6 bases). V was shortened by 5 bases and J by 4 bases, with 14 bases between the two germline ends. The CDR3 has 15 amino acids. CDR3 DNA sequence: TGTGCCAGCAGTGGACCCGGGGGAACCACCGGGGAGCTGTTTTTT. It encodes CASSGPGGTTGELFF.

V and J are TRBV27 and TRBJ2-7; D call uncertain. CDR1 is MNHEY, CDR2 SMNVEV, per germline (reference sequence). The CDR3 covers 14 residues. CDR3 residues: CASRLPLDFYEQYV. Written as DNA, the CDR3 is TGTGCCAGCCGTTTACCCCTAGATTTCTACGAGCAGTACGTC.

This clonotype was seen many times. The V and J genes are TRBV7-9 and TRBJ2-5; TRBD2 matches at 13 bases. This CDR3 comprises 18 residues. Per the germline V gene, CDR1 is SEHNR and CDR2 is FQNEAQ (reference sequence). Germline trimming cut 5 bases from V and 1 base from J; bases unmatched to any gene: 10. DNA of the CDR3: TGTGCCAGCAGCCCACAACCCTGGACTAGCGGGGGCCAAGAGACCCAGTACTTC. This sequence encodes CASSPQPWTSGGQETQYF. The full variable domain, completed using reference TRBV7-9 and TRBJ2-5, is DTGVSQNPRHKITKRGQNVTFRCDPISEHNRLYWYRQTLGQGPEFLTYFQNEAQLEKSRLLSDRFSAERPKGSFSTLEIQRTEQGDSAMYLCASSPQPWTSGGQETQYFGPGTRLLVL.

The V gene is TRBV5-8, the J gene TRBJ2-5; D may be TRBD1 or TRBD2 (5 bases each). Deletions cut 4 bases from V and 5 bases from J, with 30 bases between. The CDR3 is 19 amino acids. The germline gives CDR1 SGHTS, CDR2 YDEGEE. The CDR3 here is CASSTRSGAGLGPIETQYF. For the CDR3, the DNA is TGTGCCAGCAGCACCCGTTCCGGGGCGGGCTTGGGCCCGATTGAGACCCAGTACTTC. The entire variable domain, with the rest obtained from reference TRBV5-8 and TRBJ2-5, is as follows: EAGVTQSPTHLIKTRGQQATLRCSPISGHTSVYWYQQALGLGLQFLLWYDEGEERNRGNFPPRFSGRQFPNYSSELNVNALELEDSALYLCASSTRSGAGLGPIETQYFGPGTRLLVL.